One sample yielded the 21 T cell receptor beta chains listed below, sequenced in a study of cytomegalovirus exposure and HLA in healthy donors. Generated by immunoSEQ multiplex PCR, the TCRdb table keeps only in-frame clones and is missing some. The sample has fewer than 150,000 clones, about 82% seen once. The sequenced sample consisted of PBMCs. The receptors stem from a man younger than 35 in good health and CMV-seronegative.

The gene calls are TRBV19 and TRBJ2-3, with TRBD2 as a possible D gene (6 bases). V was shortened by 3 bases and J by 3 bases, with 16 bases between the two germline ends. There are 16 residues in the CDR3. Germline lookup yields CDR1 LNHDA and CDR2 SQIVND (reference sequence). The chain's CDR3 is CASSMDGGVGTDTQYF. In DNA, the CDR3 is TGTGCCAGTAGTATGGATGGAGGGGTTGGTACAGATACGCAGTATTTT.

This rearrangement joins TRBV18 to TRBJ1-3; 7 bases line up with TRBD1. Germline loops: CDR1 KGHSH, CDR2 LQKENI. The CDR3 runs 15 residues. V lost 5 bases to trimming and J lost 2 bases; unmatched junction nucleotides: 6. The CDR3 region has the DNA TGTGCCAGCTCAGAAGGGACAGCTCCTGGAAACACCATATATTTT. The encoded protein is CASSEGTAPGNTIYF.

J is TRBJ2-5 and V is TRBV18; the D gene is possibly TRBD2 (5 bases). Germline values: CDR1 KGHSH, CDR2 LQKENI. The V and J ends lost 1 base and 0 bases respectively, with 9 bases between them. CDR3 length: 15 amino acids. CDR3 nucleotide sequence: TGTGCCAGCTCACCACTACGGGAACACCAAGAGACCCAGTACTTC. It translates to CASSPLREHQETQYF.

V and J are TRBV29-1 and TRBJ2-2; D uncertain. Trimming removed 3 bases at V and 4 bases at J, with 6 bases between. Germline CDR1 is SQVTM and CDR2 is ANQGSEA. This CDR3 is built from 12 residues. As DNA, the CDR3 is TGCAGCGTTGATGGCCCCACCGGGGAGCTGTTTTTT. Translated, it gives CSVDGPTGELFF.

V and J are TRBV5-8 and TRBJ1-3; 8 positions match TRBD1. V gave up 0 bases and J gave up 8 bases; unmatched junction bases: 4. The germline CDR1 and CDR2 sequences are SGHTS and YDEGEE. The CDR3 runs 14 residues. The CDR3 bases are TGTGCCAGCAGCTTGGACCTACAGGGGGACACCATATATTTT. Translated, it gives CASSLDLQGDTIYF.

This clone was picked up a small number of times. The V gene is TRBV4-1, the J gene TRBJ1-5; possibly TRBD1 for D (6 bases). This CDR3 is 14 amino acids long. V was pared by 4 bases and J by 8 bases, with 15 bases between. Per the germline V gene, CDR1 is MGHRA and CDR2 is YSYEKL. The CDR3 coding sequence is TGCGCCAGCAGCCGAGAACAGGGAGTAGAGCCCCAGCATTTT. Its translation is CASSREQGVEPQHF.

This rearrangement joins TRBV7-9 to TRBJ1-4, with 7 positions matching TRBD1. The length of the CDR3 is 14 residues. The trim removed 4 bases at V and 7 bases at J, leaving 6 bases unmatched. Germline assignment: CDR1 SEHNR and CDR2 FQNEAQ (reference sequence). The CDR3 protein is CASSSGQRAEKLFF. The CDR3 nucleotides are TGTGCCAGCAGCTCGGGACAGAGGGCTGAAAAACTGTTTTTT.

The rearrangement uses TRBV27 and TRBJ2-3; TRBD1 might be the D (6 bases). V lost 0 bases to trimming and J lost 4 bases, with 8 bases between them. CDR1 and CDR2 from the germline V gene are MNHEY and SMNVEV (reference sequence). The CDR3 length is 14 residues. This chain's CDR3 is CASSLSPGADTQYF. For the CDR3, the DNA is TGTGCCAGCAGTTTATCGCCAGGGGCAGATACGCAGTATTTT.

The chain uses TRBV6-6 and TRBJ2-7; D not resolved. The CDR3 sequence is 13 residues long. The germline V gene has CDR1 MNHNY and CDR2 SVGAGI (reference sequence). With 0 bases removed from V and 0 bases from J, the gap between germline ends came to 3 bases. The DNA of the CDR3 is TGTGCCAGCAGTTACTCCCGCTCCTACGAGCAGTACTTC. As protein: CASSYSRSYEQYF.

The V and J genes are TRBV7-9 and TRBJ1-2; D uncertain. Deletions cut 1 base from V and 4 bases from J, with 4 bases between. This CDR3 comprises 12 residues. Germline V lookup: CDR1 SEHNR, CDR2 FQNEAQ (reference sequence). CDR3 protein: CASSLVVYGYTF. The CDR3 region has the DNA TGTGCCAGCAGCTTAGTAGTCTATGGCTACACCTTC.

This clone was detected a few times. The chain couples TRBV19 to TRBJ1-3; D is perhaps TRBD1 (6 bases). CDR1 is LNHDA and CDR2 is SQIVND in the germline V gene (reference sequence). V was cut by 4 bases and J by 0 bases, with 19 bases left in between. This CDR3 is built from 18 residues. The CDR3 reads CASSTFRGTPASGNTIYF. The CDR3 DNA reads as TGTGCCAGTAGTACCTTTCGAGGGACACCTGCCTCTGGAAACACCATATATTTT.

The V gene is TRBV7-2, the J gene TRBJ1-5; 7 bases align to TRBD1. The V gene end was trimmed by 5 bases and the J gene end by 6 bases; junction bases not matched to a gene: 10. Per the germline V gene, CDR1 is SGHTA and CDR2 is FQGNSA. The CDR3 has 15 residues. The CDR3 nucleotides read TGTGCCAGCAGCCTCTACAGGGGTGAGGCTCAGCCCCAGCATTTT. Translation: CASSLYRGEAQPQHF.

This clone was found a few times. This sequence joins TRBV5-1 and TRBJ1-1; weak D call: TRBD1 (6 bases). The CDR3 spans 15 residues. Germline V lookup: CDR1 SGHRS, CDR2 YFSETQ. Trimming shortened V by 0 bases and J by 1 base, and 10 bases separated the two germline ends. Here the CDR3 reads CASSLAGTQNTEAFF. CDR3 in DNA: TGCGCCAGCAGCTTGGCTGGGACACAGAACACTGAAGCTTTCTTT.

The J gene is TRBJ1-2, the V gene TRBV29-1, with TRBD1 identical over 7 bases. Germline CDR1 SQVTM, CDR2 ANQGSEA. The trim removed 6 bases at V and 2 bases at J, leaving 12 bases unmatched. This CDR3 has 15 residues. CDR3 in amino acids: CSVPQWDRENYGYTF. The CDR3 DNA sequence: TGCAGCGTCCCACAGTGGGACAGAGAAAACTATGGCTACACCTTC. The whole variable domain, filled in from reference TRBV29-1 and TRBJ1-2, reads SAVISQKPSRDICQRGTSLTIQCQVDSQVTMMFWYRQQPGQSLTLIATANQGSEATYESGFVIDKFPISRPNLTFSTLTVSNMSPEDSSIYLCSVPQWDRENYGYTFGSGTRLTVV.

This clone has a single count. The CDR3 loop reads CASSVGGGQADTQYF. As DNA, the CDR3 is TGTGCCAGCAGCGTAGGGGGGGGCCAGGCAGATACGCAGTATTTT. The chain joins TRBV9 to TRBJ2-3, with D possibly matching TRBD2 (7 bases). CDR3 length equals 15 residues. V lost 0 bases to trimming and J lost 4 bases, with 12 bases between them. From germline, CDR1 is SGDLS and CDR2 YYNGEE.

The CDR3 reads CASSLVGRDRPNYGYTF. Written as DNA, the CDR3 is TGTGCCAGCAGCTTAGTAGGGAGGGACAGGCCAAACTATGGCTACACCTTC. The chain joins TRBV13 to TRBJ1-2; 8 nucleotides match TRBD1. Losses at the gene ends were 1 base for V and 2 bases for J; bases not matched to a gene: 9. CDR3 length: 17 residues. Per germline, CDR1 PRHDT and CDR2 FYEKMQ (reference sequence).

The chain is built from TRBV29-1 and TRBJ2-7; D is unresolved. The CDR3 is 11 amino acids. Trimming removed 4 bases at V and 2 bases at J, with 6 bases between. Germline V lookup: CDR1 SQVTM, CDR2 ANQGSEA. CDR3 in amino acids: CSVVEAYEQYF. For the CDR3, the DNA is TGCAGCGTTGTCGAGGCCTACGAGCAGTACTTC.

The chain employs TRBV30 and TRBJ1-3; D is ambiguous. CDR3 length equals 15 residues. Germline CDR1 reads GTSNPN; CDR2 reads SVGIG (reference sequence). The germline V and J ends were trimmed by 2 bases and 2 bases, with 13 bases remaining between them. CDR3 nucleotides: TGTGCCTGGAGTCGAGGGTTTGTCACTGGAAACACCATATATTTT. Translating gives CAWSRGFVTGNTIYF.

J is TRBJ2-2 and V is TRBV27, with D tentatively TRBD1 (6 bases). The CDR3 extends over 16 amino acids. Trimming cost V 0 bases and J 5 bases, with 13 bases left between them. Per germline, CDR1 MNHEY and CDR2 SMNVEV (reference sequence). The CDR3 DNA follows: TGTGCCAGCAGTTTATCGTACCAGGGGCGGACCGGGGAGCTGTTTTTT. As protein: CASSLSYQGRTGELFF.

J is TRBJ1-1 and V is TRBV4-1, with D possibly TRBD1 on 6 matching bases. CDR3 length: 18 amino acids. Germline CDR1 is MGHRA and CDR2 is YSYEKL. The germline V and J ends were trimmed by 2 bases and 3 bases, with 22 bases remaining between them. The CDR3 sequence: CASSQSGIQGEGDTEAFF. DNA for the CDR3: TGCGCCAGCAGCCAATCGGGTATACAGGGCGAAGGGGACACTGAAGCTTTCTTT.

The J gene is TRBJ2-5, the V gene TRBV6-5; TRBD2 aligns across 8 bases. The length of the CDR3 is 16 residues. CDR1 is MNHEY and CDR2 is SVGAGI in the germline V gene. V dropped 0 bases and J dropped 1; count of bases not matched to a gene: 4. The CDR3 nucleotides are TGTGCCAGCAGTTACTCTCTACTAGCGGTCCAAGAGACCCAGTACTTC. It is translated as CASSYSLLAVQETQYF.